The rows below give T cell receptor beta chains drawn from one sample of a study of OX40 agonist ivuxolimab in advanced cancers. Assay used: immunoSEQ multiplex PCR; TCRdb lists only in-frame clones, some missing. The table shows some 50,000 clones, with 75% to 85% occurring only once. This sample comprised CD4+ or CD8+ T cells sorted from blood, obtained in a trial of the OX40 agonist ivuxolimab. The receptors here all came from an adult with an advanced solid tumor such as melanoma, head and neck, liver or kidney cancer. CDR3s include the opening cysteine and the closing phenylalanine or tryptophan. Each record gives: V gene, clone size, D gene, J gene, CDR3 protein, CDR3 DNA. D genes are given only for firm matches. Size is stated for part of the rows, as once, few or many counts, or as a class when the clone is expanded.

v_call: TRBV6-6
clone_size: .
d_call: .
j_call: TRBJ1-2
cdr3_aa: CASRLAWDYGYTF
cdr3_nt: TGTGCCAGCAGGCTAGCCTGGGACTATGGCTACACCTTC

v_call: TRBV14
clone_size: .
d_call: .
j_call: TRBJ2-5
cdr3_aa: CASSQDLRTQETQYF
cdr3_nt: TGTGCCAGCAGCCAAGACTTAAGGACGCAAGAGACCCAGTACTTC

v_call: TRBV28
clone_size: few
d_call: .
j_call: TRBJ1-5
cdr3_aa: CASSSPQGSSNQPQHF
cdr3_nt: TGTGCCAGCAGTTCGCCGCAGGGGAGTAGCAATCAGCCCCAGCATTTT

v_call: TRBV11-2
clone_size: .
d_call: .
j_call: TRBJ2-1
cdr3_aa: CASSFGGDEQFF
cdr3_nt: TGTGCCAGCAGCTTCGGAGGAGATGAGCAGTTCTTC

v_call: TRBV27
clone_size: few
d_call: .
j_call: TRBJ1-2
cdr3_aa: CASTPTGVLYTF
cdr3_nt: TGTGCCAGCACCCCTACCGGGGTTCTCTACACCTTC

v_call: TRBV7-3
clone_size: .
d_call: TRBD2
j_call: TRBJ2-1
cdr3_aa: CASSSALAGGNEQFF
cdr3_nt: TGTGCCAGCAGCTCCGCCCTAGCGGGAGGAAATGAGCAGTTCTTC

v_call: TRBV16
clone_size: .
d_call: TRBD1
j_call: TRBJ1-2
cdr3_aa: CASYNRQGASGYTF
cdr3_nt: TGTGCCAGCTATAACAGACAGGGGGCGTCTGGCTACACCTTC

v_call: TRBV5-1
clone_size: .
d_call: .
j_call: TRBJ2-1
cdr3_aa: CASFNRDRGSYNEQFF
cdr3_nt: TGCGCCAGCTTCAACAGGGATCGCGGCTCCTACAATGAGCAGTTCTTC

v_call: TRBV9
clone_size: .
d_call: TRBD2
j_call: TRBJ2-7
cdr3_aa: CASSVEASGTWQYF
cdr3_nt: TGTGCCAGCAGCGTAGAGGCTAGCGGGACGTGGCAGTACTTC

v_call: TRBV6-6
clone_size: .
d_call: .
j_call: TRBJ1-2
cdr3_aa: CASSYQESINYGYTF
cdr3_nt: TGTGCCAGCAGTTACCAAGAGTCGATTAACTATGGCTACACCTTC

v_call: TRBV30
clone_size: .
d_call: .
j_call: TRBJ1-3
cdr3_aa: CAWSQPGAGNTIYF
cdr3_nt: TGTGCCTGGAGTCAGCCAGGGGCTGGAAACACCATATATTTT

v_call: TRBV19
clone_size: .
d_call: TRBD2
j_call: TRBJ2-2
cdr3_aa: CASSILAGSYTGELFF
cdr3_nt: TGTGCCAGTAGTATACTAGCGGGATCTTACACCGGGGAGCTGTTTTTT

v_call: TRBV5-1
clone_size: .
d_call: TRBD1
j_call: TRBJ2-3
cdr3_aa: CASSLEQGDADTQYF
cdr3_nt: TGCGCCAGCAGCTTGGAACAGGGGGATGCAGATACGCAGTATTTT

v_call: TRBV18
clone_size: .
d_call: TRBD1
j_call: TRBJ1-2
cdr3_aa: CASSPSDRGNGYTF
cdr3_nt: TGTGCCAGCTCACCGTCCGACAGGGGTAATGGCTACACCTTC

v_call: TRBV29-1
clone_size: .
d_call: .
j_call: TRBJ2-1
cdr3_aa: CSVGLDTGDEQFF
cdr3_nt: TGCAGCGTTGGGCTGGACACCGGGGATGAGCAGTTCTTC

v_call: TRBV6-1
clone_size: .
d_call: TRBD1
j_call: TRBJ2-5
cdr3_aa: CASSGRDRVLETQYF
cdr3_nt: TGTGCCAGCAGTGGGCGGGACAGGGTTTTGGAGACCCAGTACTTC

v_call: TRBV6-5
clone_size: .
d_call: .
j_call: TRBJ2-1
cdr3_aa: CASSYSGQNEQFF
cdr3_nt: TGTGCCAGCAGTTACTCAGGCCAAAATGAGCAGTTCTTC

v_call: TRBV5-6
clone_size: many
d_call: .
j_call: TRBJ1-1
cdr3_aa: CASSLYGRNTEAFF
cdr3_nt: TGTGCCAGCAGCTTGTACGGCAGGAACACTGAAGCTTTCTTT

v_call: TRBV30
clone_size: .
d_call: .
j_call: TRBJ1-3
cdr3_aa: CAWSVLGTYGNTIYF
cdr3_nt: TGTGCCTGGAGTGTCCTGGGGACCTACGGAAACACCATATATTTT

v_call: TRBV29-1
clone_size: .
d_call: .
j_call: TRBJ1-5
cdr3_aa: CSVVGNNQPQHF
cdr3_nt: TGCAGCGTTGTTGGTAACAATCAGCCCCAGCATTTT

v_call: TRBV29-1
clone_size: .
d_call: TRBD2
j_call: TRBJ2-2
cdr3_aa: CSVQQAGVNTGELFF
cdr3_nt: TGCAGCGTTCAGCAAGCGGGAGTAAATACCGGGGAGCTGTTTTTT

v_call: TRBV25-1
clone_size: .
d_call: .
j_call: TRBJ1-2
cdr3_aa: CASRDGLYGYTF
cdr3_nt: TGTGCCAGCAGAGACGGCCTCTATGGCTACACCTTC

v_call: TRBV6-5
clone_size: .
d_call: TRBD1
j_call: TRBJ1-1
cdr3_aa: CASSFRGQTEAFF
cdr3_nt: TGTGCCAGCAGTTTCAGGGGGCAAACTGAAGCTTTCTTT

v_call: TRBV5-1
clone_size: medium-sized
d_call: TRBD1
j_call: TRBJ1-6
cdr3_aa: CASSLQGAYSPLHF
cdr3_nt: TGCGCCAGCAGCTTACAGGGGGCATATTCACCCCTCCACTTT

v_call: TRBV2
clone_size: .
d_call: .
j_call: TRBJ1-5
cdr3_aa: CASRRGTSNQPQHF
cdr3_nt: TGTGCCAGCAGGAGGGGAACTAGCAATCAGCCCCAGCATTTT

v_call: TRBV5-4
clone_size: .
d_call: .
j_call: TRBJ1-1
cdr3_aa: CASSRGRRNTEAFF
cdr3_nt: TGTGCCAGCAGCCGTGGACGGAGGAACACTGAAGCTTTCTTT

v_call: TRBV28
clone_size: .
d_call: .
j_call: TRBJ2-3
cdr3_aa: CASSGGGRTDTQYF
cdr3_nt: TGTGCCAGCAGCGGGGGAGGTCGCACAGATACGCAGTATTTT

v_call: TRBV19
clone_size: .
d_call: .
j_call: TRBJ1-1
cdr3_aa: CASSTPGRGFTEAFF
cdr3_nt: TGTGCCAGTAGTACCCCCGGGAGGGGCTTCACTGAAGCTTTCTTT

v_call: TRBV7-3
clone_size: .
d_call: .
j_call: TRBJ1-1
cdr3_aa: CASSIAGLGNTEAFF
cdr3_nt: TGTGCCAGCAGCATCGCAGGGCTTGGGAACACTGAAGCTTTCTTT

v_call: TRBV6-5
clone_size: few
d_call: .
j_call: TRBJ2-1
cdr3_aa: CASSDPTSYNEQFF
cdr3_nt: TGTGCCAGCAGTGACCCCACCTCCTACAATGAGCAGTTCTTC

v_call: TRBV5-1
clone_size: .
d_call: .
j_call: TRBJ1-1
cdr3_aa: CASSLMGYEHTEAFF
cdr3_nt: TGCGCCAGCAGCTTGATGGGATATGAGCACACTGAAGCTTTCTTT

v_call: TRBV6-1
clone_size: .
d_call: TRBD2
j_call: TRBJ2-7
cdr3_aa: CASSGGLAGGWYEQYF
cdr3_nt: TGTGCCAGCAGTGGGGGACTAGCGGGAGGGTGGTACGAGCAGTACTTC

v_call: TRBV18
clone_size: .
d_call: .
j_call: TRBJ1-1
cdr3_aa: CASSDSMNTEAFF
cdr3_nt: TGTGCCAGCTCAGACAGCATGAACACTGAAGCTTTCTTT

v_call: TRBV28
clone_size: few
d_call: .
j_call: TRBJ2-7
cdr3_aa: CASSRAGSGDEQYF
cdr3_nt: TGTGCCAGCAGTAGGGCCGGGAGTGGTGACGAGCAGTACTTC

v_call: TRBV6-6
clone_size: .
d_call: .
j_call: TRBJ2-7
cdr3_aa: CASSYSGTLDF
cdr3_nt: TGTGCCAGCAGTTATAGCGGTACGCTAGATTTC

v_call: TRBV10-3
clone_size: .
d_call: .
j_call: TRBJ2-6
cdr3_aa: CAITGDSGANVLTF
cdr3_nt: TGTGCCATCACCGGAGACTCTGGGGCCAACGTCCTGACTTTC

v_call: TRBV10-1
clone_size: .
d_call: .
j_call: TRBJ2-5
cdr3_aa: CASSESFDGRLETQYF
cdr3_nt: TGCGCCAGCAGTGAGTCTTTCGACGGACGTCTAGAGACCCAGTACTTC

v_call: TRBV11-2
clone_size: once
d_call: .
j_call: TRBJ1-6
cdr3_aa: CASSFERNSPLHF
cdr3_nt: TGTGCCAGCAGCTTCGAGAGAAATTCACCCCTCCACTTT

v_call: TRBV27
clone_size: .
d_call: TRBD2
j_call: TRBJ2-1
cdr3_aa: CASSLLGTSGRQSNLNEQFF
cdr3_nt: TGTGCCAGCAGTCTCTTAGGGACTAGCGGGAGGCAAAGCAACCTCAATGAGCAGTTCTTC

v_call: TRBV21-1
clone_size: .
d_call: .
j_call: TRBJ2-4
cdr3_aa: CASSNETGTNVIGNIQYF
cdr3_nt: TGTGCCAGCAGCAACGAAACCGGGACGAACGTGATAGGGAACATTCAGTACTTC

v_call: TRBV28
clone_size: once
d_call: .
j_call: TRBJ1-2
cdr3_aa: CASSFHGGVLGYTF
cdr3_nt: TGTGCCAGCAGTTTTCACGGAGGAGTACTAGGCTACACCTTC

v_call: TRBV5-4
clone_size: .
d_call: TRBD1
j_call: TRBJ1-1
cdr3_aa: CASSFGQGGDTEAFF
cdr3_nt: TGTGCCAGCAGCTTCGGACAGGGGGGAGACACTGAAGCTTTCTTT

v_call: TRBV6-5
clone_size: .
d_call: .
j_call: TRBJ2-5
cdr3_aa: CASGQGLRETQYF
cdr3_nt: TGTGCCAGCGGTCAGGGGCTTCGGGAGACCCAGTACTTC

v_call: TRBV28
clone_size: .
d_call: .
j_call: TRBJ1-3
cdr3_aa: CASSFGTDGNTIYF
cdr3_nt: TGTGCCAGCAGTTTCGGGACTGATGGAAACACCATATATTTT

v_call: TRBV5-1
clone_size: .
d_call: .
j_call: TRBJ2-7
cdr3_aa: CASSLSLGRGAEQYF
cdr3_nt: TGCGCCAGCAGCTTGAGCCTTGGTCGGGGAGCTGAGCAGTACTTC

v_call: TRBV5-4
clone_size: .
d_call: TRBD1
j_call: TRBJ1-2
cdr3_aa: CASSLGQGTYGYTF
cdr3_nt: TGTGCCAGCAGCTTAGGACAGGGCACGTATGGCTACACCTTC

v_call: TRBV19
clone_size: .
d_call: TRBD1
j_call: TRBJ2-7
cdr3_aa: CASWDRDGEQYF
cdr3_nt: TGTGCCAGCTGGGACAGAGACGGCGAGCAGTACTTC

v_call: TRBV5-4
clone_size: .
d_call: .
j_call: TRBJ1-2
cdr3_aa: CASSFYTESNYGYTF
cdr3_nt: TGTGCCAGCAGCTTTTACACCGAGTCTAACTATGGCTACACCTTC